A single sample gave rise to the 16 T cell receptor beta chains below, sequenced in a study of cytomegalovirus exposure and HLA in healthy donors. The PCR contained 60 Vbeta and 13 Jbeta primers. Sequenced by immunoSEQ multiplex PCR; TCRdb stores in-frame clones only, minus some. The data contain under 250,000 clones, approximately 82% of them seen just once; the ten biggest clones take up 3.5% to 4%. Sequenced input: PBMCs. All receptors derive from a male donor in good health and CMV-seronegative.

This clone has just a few counts. The chain combines TRBV6-1 with TRBJ2-2, with 7 positions matching TRBD2. The ends lost 4 bases at V and 6 bases at J; junction bases unmatched: 11. The germline V gene encodes CDR1 MNHNS and CDR2 SASEGT. The length of the CDR3 is 16 residues. The CDR3, as DNA: TGTGCCAGCAGTGCTCTCTGGGCGGGGAGGGCCGGGGAGCTGTTTTTT. Translating gives CASSALWAGRAGELFF.

The chain carries TRBV27 and TRBJ1-6, with a possible D match to TRBD1 (6 bases). V dropped 5 bases and J dropped 1 base, with 15 bases sitting between them. The CDR3 is 17 residues long. Germline values: CDR1 MNHEY, CDR2 SMNVEV (reference sequence). The CDR3 DNA sequence: TGTGCCAGCAGTCAGCAGGGGCAGAGGTCCTATAATTCACCCCTCCACTTT. Amino acid sequence: CASSQQGQRSYNSPLHF.

This chain uses TRBV27 with TRBJ1-3; perhaps TRBD1 as D (5 bases). There are 17 residues in the CDR3. CDR1 MNHEY and CDR2 SMNVEV come from the germline V gene (reference sequence). The V and J ends lost 5 bases and 1 base respectively, with 18 bases between them. The CDR3 region has the DNA TGTGCCAGCAGTCGATTACTGGGACTCGATTCTGGAAACACCATATATTTT. It yields the protein CASSRLLGLDSGNTIYF.

The chain carries TRBV2 and TRBJ2-1; 8 nucleotides align to TRBD1. Trimming cost V 2 bases and J 7 bases; bases outside gene matches: 7. This CDR3 comprises 15 residues. CDR1 is SNHLY, CDR2 FYNNEI, per germline. This chain's CDR3 is CASSEPQGAMNEQFF. In DNA, the CDR3 is TGTGCCAGCAGTGAACCCCAGGGGGCGATGAATGAGCAGTTCTTC. The variable domain in full, completed from reference TRBV2 and TRBJ2-1, reads EPEVTQTPSHQVTQMGQEVILRCVPISNHLYFYWYRQILGQKVEFLVSFYNNEISEKSEIFDDQFSVERPDGSNFTLKIRSTKLEDSAMYFCASSEPQGAMNEQFFGPGTRLTVL.

This clone occurred a few times. V usage is TRBV5-6 and J usage is TRBJ2-7; 7 bases line up with TRBD1. Trimming at V came to 7 bases and at J to 2 bases, leaving 9 bases not matched to a gene. Looked up from germline, CDR1 is SGHDT and CDR2 is YYEEEE. CDR3 length: 14 amino acids. This chain's CDR3 is CASPLWTGPYEQYF. As DNA, the CDR3 is TGTGCCAGCCCCTTGTGGACAGGACCCTACGAGCAGTACTTC.

Here the CDR3 DNA reads TGTGCCAGCAGTCCGGGACTAGCGCGACAAGAGACCCAGTACTTC. This gives the protein CASSPGLARQETQYF. The chain combines TRBV6-5 with TRBJ2-5; 10 nucleotides align to TRBD2. The V and J ends lost 5 bases and 2 bases, in that order; junction bases with no gene match: 5. The V gene's germline CDR1 is MNHEY and CDR2 SVGAGI. The CDR3 loop spans 15 amino acids.

The CDR3 bases are TGTGCCAGCAGCACAGGACAGGCCTCTGGGGACGAGCAGTACTTC. Protein product: CASSTGQASGDEQYF. V is TRBV11-3 and J is TRBJ2-7; 7 bases match TRBD1. Unmatched junction bases numbered 12, after V lost 5 bases and J lost 5 bases. The V gene's germline CDR1 is SGHNT and CDR2 YENEEA. The CDR3 is 15 residues long. Based on the CDR3 plus reference TRBV11-3 and TRBJ2-7, the full variable domain is EAGVVQSPRYKIIEKKQPVAFWCNPISGHNTLYWYLQNLGQGPELLIRYENEEAVDDSQLPKDRFSAERLKGVDSTLKIQPAELGDSAVYLCASSTGQASGDEQYFGPGTRLTVT.

The V and J genes are TRBV19 and TRBJ2-2; the D gene is possibly TRBD2 (6 bases). The CDR3 totals 15 residues. Looked up from germline, CDR1 is LNHDA and CDR2 is SQIVND (reference sequence). The ends were cut back, 5 bases at V and 2 bases at J, with 12 bases in the middle. DNA for the CDR3: TGTGCCAGTAGTTTCGGGACTTTCAACACCGGGGAGCTGTTTTTT. Its protein is CASSFGTFNTGELFF. Supplemented by reference TRBV19 and TRBJ2-2, the full variable domain reads DGGITQSPKYLFRKEGQNVTLSCEQNLNHDAMYWYRQDPGQGLRLIYYSQIVNDFQKGDIAEGYSVSREKKESFPLTVTSAQKNPTAFYLCASSFGTFNTGELFFGEGSRLTVL.

The V and J genes are TRBV7-7 and TRBJ2-7; perhaps TRBD2 as D (6 bases). The germline V gene has CDR1 SSHAT and CDR2 FNYEAQ (reference sequence). CDR3 length equals 17 residues. With 1 base removed from V and 0 bases from J, the gap between germline ends came to 16 bases. The DNA of the CDR3 is TGTGCCAGCAGCTTAGTGAGAGTATCGGGACTCTCCTACGAGCAGTACTTC. Its protein is CASSLVRVSGLSYEQYF.

Details on this clone: The junction departs from the called germline gene at one end, perhaps through a read error. The chain joins TRBV6-1 to TRBJ1-5; D remains unclear. Looked up from germline, CDR1 is MNHNS and CDR2 is SASEGT. The CDR3 contains 14 residues. CDR3 nucleotide sequence: TGTGCTAGCACAGAGACAAGAGGCAATCAGCCCCAGCATTTT. This translates into CASTETRGNQPQHF.

For this clone: Different DNA sequences within this sample yield the same CDR3. This chain joins TRBV30 and TRBJ1-5; no firm D call. Trimming pared 0 bases from V and 2 bases from J, leaving 8 bases between. CDR3 length: 14 residues. The V gene's germline CDR1 is GTSNPN and CDR2 SVGIG (reference sequence). The DNA for the CDR3 is TGTGCCTGGAGTGTACTGGGCCGCAATCAGCCCCAGCATTTT. It yields the protein CAWSVLGRNQPQHF.

The chain recombines TRBV7-9 with TRBJ1-2; perhaps TRBD1 as D (5 bases). Germline CDR1 SEHNR, CDR2 FQNEAQ (reference sequence). The CDR3 is 15 amino acids. V gave up 3 bases and J gave up 1 base, with 12 bases separating them. The CDR3 region is CASSFEGRVNYGYTF. As DNA, the CDR3 is TGTGCCAGCAGCTTCGAGGGGAGGGTTAACTATGGCTACACCTTC.

J is TRBJ2-2 and V is TRBV7-9; maybe TRBD2 (5 bases). Germline V CDR1 and CDR2: SEHNR, FQNEAQ (reference sequence). Trimming left V 3 bases short and J 2 bases short, with 10 bases between. The CDR3 sequence is 15 residues long. CDR3 nucleotides: TGTGCCAGCAGCTTTGACGGGAAAAACACCGGGGAGCTGTTTTTT. This codes for CASSFDGKNTGELFF.

CDR3 residues: CASRPDYTRQGEYF. The CDR3 DNA reads TGTGCCAGCAGACCCGACTATACGCGCCAGGGGGAGTACTTC. The chain employs TRBV27 and TRBJ2-7; TRBD1 agrees at 7 bases. With V trimmed by 6 bases and J by 11 bases, 16 bases remained unmatched. In germline, CDR1 is MNHEY, CDR2 SMNVEV (reference sequence). This CDR3 contains 14 residues.

The chain couples TRBV14 to TRBJ2-1; maybe TRBD1 (6 bases). The CDR3 spans 13 residues. V lost 6 bases and J 4 bases, leaving 10 bases between the germline ends. CDR1 SGHDN and CDR2 FVKESK come from the germline V gene. DNA of the CDR3: TGTGCCAGCAGTGGCCAGGGGTACAATGAGCAGTTCTTC. The encoded protein is CASSGQGYNEQFF.

The chain is built from TRBV29-1 and TRBJ1-1, with 8 positions matching TRBD1. Germline V gene data show CDR1 as SQVTM and CDR2 as ANQGSEA. The V segment lost 6 bases and the J segment 0 bases; nucleotides outside the gene matches: 6. The CDR3 runs 14 residues. The chain's CDR3 is CSVGRTGLNTEAFF. In DNA form, the CDR3 reads TGCAGCGTGGGTCGGACAGGGCTGAACACTGAAGCTTTCTTT.